This entry is about one T cell receptor beta chain. Its cognate antigen is unknown. The data are from a study of cytomegalovirus exposure and HLA in healthy donors. Findings and caveats of the study: Published work reported that the classifier diagnosed cytomegalovirus status with high specificity and sensitivity.

Primers: 60 Vbeta forward and 13 Jbeta reverse. TCRdb's table, derived via immunoSEQ multiplex PCR, lists solely in-frame clones and lacks some. The repertoire has some 100,000 clones, around two thirds of them found once; the top ten carry around 5%. The TCR was taken from a woman aged 25 to 39 in good health and CMV-seropositive. The material sequenced was PBMCs.

CDR3 sequence: CASSSPGLAGEDTQYF. The CDR3 region has the DNA TGTGCCAGCAGCTCCCCGGGACTAGCGGGCGAGGATACGCAGTATTTT. This rearrangement joins TRBV7-3 to TRBJ2-3, with TRBD2 matching over 12 bases. The J segment lost 6 bases and the V segment lost 4 bases, leaving 8 bases of the junction unmatched. Germline V CDR1 and CDR2: SGHTA, FQGTGA. This CDR3 spans 16 amino acids.